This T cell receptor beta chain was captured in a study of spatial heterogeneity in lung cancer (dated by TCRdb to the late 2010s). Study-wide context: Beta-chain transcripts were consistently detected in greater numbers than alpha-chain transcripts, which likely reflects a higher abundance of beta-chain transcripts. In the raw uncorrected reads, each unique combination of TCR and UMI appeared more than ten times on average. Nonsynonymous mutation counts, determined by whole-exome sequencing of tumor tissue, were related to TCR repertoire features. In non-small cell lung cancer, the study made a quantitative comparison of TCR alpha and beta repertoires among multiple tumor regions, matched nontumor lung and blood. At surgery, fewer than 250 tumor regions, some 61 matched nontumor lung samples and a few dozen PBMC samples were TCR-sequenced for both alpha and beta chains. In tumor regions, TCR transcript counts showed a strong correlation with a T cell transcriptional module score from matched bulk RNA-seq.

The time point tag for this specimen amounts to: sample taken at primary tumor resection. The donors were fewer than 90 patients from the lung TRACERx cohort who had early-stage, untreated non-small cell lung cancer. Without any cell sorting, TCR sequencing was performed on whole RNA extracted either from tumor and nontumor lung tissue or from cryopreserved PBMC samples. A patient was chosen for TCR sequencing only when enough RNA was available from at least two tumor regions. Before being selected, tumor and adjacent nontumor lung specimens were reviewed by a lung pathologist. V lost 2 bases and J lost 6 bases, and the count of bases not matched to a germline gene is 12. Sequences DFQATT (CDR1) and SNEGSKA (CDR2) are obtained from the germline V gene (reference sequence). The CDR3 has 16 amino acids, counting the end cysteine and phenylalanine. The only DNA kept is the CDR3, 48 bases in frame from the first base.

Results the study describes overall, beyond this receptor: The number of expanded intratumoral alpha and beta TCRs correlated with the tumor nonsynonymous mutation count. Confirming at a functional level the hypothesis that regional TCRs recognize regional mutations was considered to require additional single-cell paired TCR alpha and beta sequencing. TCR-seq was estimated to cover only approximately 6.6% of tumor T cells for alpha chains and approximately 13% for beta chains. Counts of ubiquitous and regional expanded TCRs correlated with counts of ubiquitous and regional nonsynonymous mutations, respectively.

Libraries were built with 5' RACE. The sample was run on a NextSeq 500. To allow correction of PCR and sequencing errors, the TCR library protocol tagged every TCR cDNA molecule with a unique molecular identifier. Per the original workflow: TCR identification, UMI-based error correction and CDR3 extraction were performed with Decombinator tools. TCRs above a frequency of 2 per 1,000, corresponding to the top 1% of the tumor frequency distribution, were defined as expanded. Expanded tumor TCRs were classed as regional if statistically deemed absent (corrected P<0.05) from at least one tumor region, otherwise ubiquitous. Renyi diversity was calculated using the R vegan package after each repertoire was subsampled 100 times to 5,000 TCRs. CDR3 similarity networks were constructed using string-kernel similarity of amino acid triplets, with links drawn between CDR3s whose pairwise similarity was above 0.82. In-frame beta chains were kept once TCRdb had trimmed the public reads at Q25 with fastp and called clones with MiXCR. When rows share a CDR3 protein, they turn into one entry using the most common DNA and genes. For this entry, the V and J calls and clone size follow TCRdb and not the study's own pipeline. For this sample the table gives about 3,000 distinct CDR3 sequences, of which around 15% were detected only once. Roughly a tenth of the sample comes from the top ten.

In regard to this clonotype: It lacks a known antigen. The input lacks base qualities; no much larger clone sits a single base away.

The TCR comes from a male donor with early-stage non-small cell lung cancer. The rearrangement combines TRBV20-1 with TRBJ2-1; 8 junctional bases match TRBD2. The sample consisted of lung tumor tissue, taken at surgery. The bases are TGCAGTGCTAGATCCTCAAGCGGGAGTAAAGGCAATGAGCAGTTCTTC. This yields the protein CSARSSSGSKGNEQFF.